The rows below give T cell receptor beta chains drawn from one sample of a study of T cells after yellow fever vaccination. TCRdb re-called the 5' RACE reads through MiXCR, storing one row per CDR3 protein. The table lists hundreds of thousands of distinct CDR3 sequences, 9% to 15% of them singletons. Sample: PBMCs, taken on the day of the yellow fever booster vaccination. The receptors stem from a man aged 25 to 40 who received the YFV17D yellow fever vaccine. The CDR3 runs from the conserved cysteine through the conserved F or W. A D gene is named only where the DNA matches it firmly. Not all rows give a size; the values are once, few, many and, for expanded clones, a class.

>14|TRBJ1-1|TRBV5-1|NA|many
CASSSRTENTEAFF
TGCGCCAGCAGCTCTCGGACGGAGAACACTGAAGCTTTCTTT
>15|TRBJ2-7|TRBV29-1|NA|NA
CSVEERSGILYEQYF
TGCAGCGTTGAAGAGAGGTCAGGGATTCTCTACGAGCAGTACTTC
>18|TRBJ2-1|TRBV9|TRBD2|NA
CASSVRLAGESSYNEQFF
TGTGCCAGCAGCGTTAGACTAGCGGGGGAGAGCTCCTACAATGAGCAGTTCTTC
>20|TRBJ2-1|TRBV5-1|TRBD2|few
CASSFRPAGPGLAENNEQFF
TGCGCCAGCAGCTTCCGCCCCGCGGGGCCTGGACTAGCGGAAAACAATGAGCAGTTCTTC
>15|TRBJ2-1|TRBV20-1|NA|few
CSAPQGGRGFLEQFF
TGCAGTGCTCCCCAAGGAGGCCGTGGTTTTTTGGAGCAGTTCTTC
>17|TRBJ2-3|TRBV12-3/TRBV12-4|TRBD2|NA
CASSPPLTSGSTDTQYF
TGTGCCAGCAGTCCGCCCCTGACTAGCGGGAGCACAGATACGCAGTATTTT
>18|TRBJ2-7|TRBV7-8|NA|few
CASSLDPGRYNLAYEQYF
TGTGCCAGCAGCTTAGACCCGGGACGCTACAATCTGGCGTACGAGCAGTACTTC
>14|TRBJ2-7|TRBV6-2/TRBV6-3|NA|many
CASSYIAVQGEQYF
TGTGCCAGCAGTTATATCGCAGTTCAGGGCGAGCAGTACTTC
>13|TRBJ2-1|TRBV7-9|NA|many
CASSLDQGREQFF
TGTGCCAGCAGCTTAGATCAGGGGCGCGAGCAGTTCTTC
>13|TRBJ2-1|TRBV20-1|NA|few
CSARTGTNEEQFF
TGCAGTGCTAGGACGGGGACGAATGAAGAGCAGTTCTTC
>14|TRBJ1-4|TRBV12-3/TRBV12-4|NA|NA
CASSLSTGNEKLFF
TGTGCCAGCAGTTTAAGTACCGGGAATGAAAAACTGTTTTTT
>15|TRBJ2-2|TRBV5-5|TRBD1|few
CASSPRGQGFGELFF
TGTGCCAGCAGCCCTCGGGGACAGGGGTTCGGGGAGCTGTTTTTT
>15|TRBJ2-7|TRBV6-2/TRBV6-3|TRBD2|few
CASSNPTSAVDEQYF
TGTGCCAGCAGCAACCCGACTAGCGCTGTGGACGAGCAGTACTTC
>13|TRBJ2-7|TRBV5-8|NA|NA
CASSSVQDYEQYF
TGTGCCAGCAGCTCAGTTCAAGATTACGAGCAGTACTTC
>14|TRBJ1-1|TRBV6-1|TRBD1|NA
CASSLETGVAEAFF
TGTGCCAGCAGTCTTGAGACAGGGGTCGCTGAAGCTTTCTTT
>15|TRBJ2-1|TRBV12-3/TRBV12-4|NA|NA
CASTTDSSSYNEQFF
TGTGCCAGCACCACGGACTCAAGCTCCTACAATGAGCAGTTCTTC
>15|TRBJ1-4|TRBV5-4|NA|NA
CASSSGRDQNEKLFF
TGTGCCAGCAGCTCCGGGAGGGATCAAAATGAAAAACTGTTTTTT
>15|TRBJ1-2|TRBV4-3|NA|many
CASSQDPGHTGGYTF
TGCGCCAGCAGCCAAGACCCGGGACATACCGGCGGCTACACCTTC
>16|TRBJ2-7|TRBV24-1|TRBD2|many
CATHPSRTSGSYEQYF
TGTGCCACCCATCCCTCCCGGACTAGCGGCTCCTACGAGCAGTACTTC
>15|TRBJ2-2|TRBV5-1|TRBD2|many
CASSLDVSGSGELFF
TGCGCCAGCAGCTTGGATGTTAGCGGGAGCGGGGAGCTGTTTTTT
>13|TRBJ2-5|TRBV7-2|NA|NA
CASRQGFLETQYF
NA
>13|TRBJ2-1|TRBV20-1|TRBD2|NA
CSASLPRENEQFF
TGCAGTGCTAGTCTACCGCGGGAGAATGAGCAGTTCTTC
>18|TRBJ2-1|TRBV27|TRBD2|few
CASSLEGSWTSGYNEQFF
TGTGCCAGCAGTTTAGAGGGGTCGTGGACTAGCGGCTACAATGAGCAGTTCTTC
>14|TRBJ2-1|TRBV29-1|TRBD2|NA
CSVAEAGSYNEQFF
TGCAGCGTAGCCGAAGCGGGAAGCTACAATGAGCAGTTCTTC